This T cell receptor beta chain was identified during a study of identical twins. This CDR3 is 12 amino acids long. Trimming took 4 bases from V and 5 from J, leaving 9 bases between them. A few counts support this clonotype. Donors uniformly comprised healthy Caucasians. MiXCR, run by TCRdb on the 5' RACE reads, gives a single entry per CDR3 protein. The sample includes about 920,000 distinct CDR3 sequences, roughly 12% seen only once; the top ten take under 2%. These data were also filed under a second study, of yellow fever vaccine responses in identical twins.

Sequences were obtained from PBMCs. The sequence derives from a woman between 18 and 30 years old in good health. The V gene is TRBV12-3 or TRBV12-4, the J gene TRBJ2-7; no clear D. The CDR3 here is CASSSAPHEQYF. CDR3 coding DNA: TGTGCCAGCAGTTCGGCCCCCCACGAGCAGTACTTC.